The next 32 T cell receptor beta chains were all read from a single sample in a study of cytomegalovirus exposure and HLA in healthy donors. With 60 Vbeta and 13 Jbeta primers, the PCR was carried out. The method was immunoSEQ multiplex PCR; TCRdb's version includes in-frame clones alone and lacks a portion of them. There are about 220,000 clones in the sample; over 80% occur only once, and 5% to 6.5% lies in the top ten. The sample comprised PBMCs. The receptors stem from a woman aged 40 to 50 in good health and CMV-seropositive.

J is TRBJ1-4 and V is TRBV7-6; the D gene is possibly TRBD1 (5 bases). V lost 5 bases and J 0 bases, leaving 22 bases between the germline ends. Looked up from germline, CDR1 is SGHVS and CDR2 is FNYEAQ. The CDR3 loop spans 19 amino acids. As DNA, the CDR3 is TGTGCCAGCAGCCAAGGAAGGGGCCGAGTCCCTGCAACTAATGAAAAACTGTTTTTT. It specifies CASSQGRGRVPATNEKLFF. The variable domain in full, completed from reference TRBV7-6 and TRBJ1-4, reads GAGVSQSPRYKVTKRGQDVALRCDPISGHVSLYWYRQALGQGPEFLTYFNYEAQQDKSGLPNDRFSAERPEGSISTLTIQRTEQRDSAMYRCASSQGRGRVPATNEKLFFGSGTQLSVL.

Details on this clone: A read error may produce the germline difference seen at one junction end. The CDR3 nucleotides are TGTTCCAGCGCTGGGACAGTTACGTCCTACGAGCAGTACTTC. Translation: CSSAGTVTSYEQYF. The chain is built from TRBV7-9 and TRBJ2-7, with 7 bases identical to TRBD1. Germline CDR1 and CDR2: SEHNR and FQNEAQ (reference sequence). The CDR3 runs to 14 residues.

The V call is TRBV9, the J call TRBJ1-3; possible D gene TRBD1, 5 bases. CDR1 is SGDLS and CDR2 is YYNGEE in the germline V gene. V lost 0 bases and J lost 0, with 13 bases in between. This CDR3 region has 17 residues. The CDR3, as DNA: TGTGCCAGCAGCGTAGAGGGGTCAGGCCGCTCTGGAAACACCATATATTTT. Its translation is CASSVEGSGRSGNTIYF.

The chain couples TRBV9 to TRBJ2-5; 8 bases are shared with TRBD1. The germline V gene has CDR1 SGDLS and CDR2 YYNGEE. This CDR3 comprises 14 residues. Germline trimming cut 4 bases from V and 5 bases from J; bases unmatched to any gene: 7. CDR3 nucleotide sequence: TGTGCCAGCAGCTTGACAGGGGCGTTGGAGACCCAGTACTTC. The encoded protein is CASSLTGALETQYF.

This clone appeared a few times. CDR3 nucleotides: TGTGCCAGCAGCCCCCACTCGGGGGAGGAGCAGTTCTTC. Translating gives CASSPHSGEEQFF. The chain joins TRBV7-3 to TRBJ2-1, with a possible D match to TRBD2 (6 bases). This CDR3 region has 13 residues. Germline-derived CDR1 and CDR2 are SGHTA and FQGTGA. V lost 5 bases to trimming and J lost 10 bases, with 15 bases between them.

This chain links TRBV10-2 with TRBJ2-7; D is possibly TRBD2 (6 bases). The CDR3 runs 15 residues. Trimming cost V 6 bases and J 2 bases, with 17 bases left between them. Germline V gene sequence: CDR1 WSHSY, CDR2 SAAADI. The CDR3 DNA reads as TGCGCCAGCAGGCTATCGGCTAGCGAGGCCTACGAGCAGTACTTC. Its translation is CASRLSASEAYEQYF.

The chain combines TRBV2 with TRBJ2-5, with 11 bases aligning to TRBD1. Trimming cost V 3 bases and J 2 bases; bases outside gene matches: 2. CDR3 length: 15 residues. CDR1 SNHLY and CDR2 FYNNEI come from the germline V gene. The CDR3 loop reads CASSDRDRGQETQYF. The CDR3 DNA sequence: TGTGCCAGCAGTGACCGGGACAGGGGGCAAGAGACCCAGTACTTC.

This chain joins TRBV14 and TRBJ1-3, with unresolved D. This CDR3 has 16 residues. V dropped 3 bases and J dropped 0 bases, with 12 bases sitting between them. CDR1 and CDR2 (germline): SGHDN, FVKESK. The CDR3 loop is CASSQKLGRSGNTIYF. CDR3 DNA: TGTGCCAGCAGCCAGAAACTTGGTCGCTCTGGAAACACCATATATTTT.

J is TRBJ2-3 and V is TRBV10-1; TRBD2 matches 7 bases. Germline V gene data show CDR1 as WNHNN and CDR2 as SYGVQD (reference sequence). The ends lost 5 bases at V and 1 base at J; junction bases unmatched: 3. This CDR3 is built from 14 residues. CDR3 region: CASSSAGGTDTQYF. The DNA of the CDR3 is TGCGCCAGCAGTTCTGCGGGAGGCACAGATACGCAGTATTTT.

The rearrangement links TRBV14 to TRBJ1-3, with D tentatively TRBD1 (6 bases). The germline V gene has CDR1 SGHDN and CDR2 FVKESK. The V and J ends lost 4 bases and 6 bases respectively, with 19 bases between them. The CDR3 totals 16 residues. The CDR3 protein is CASSRSNRVYENTIYF. CDR3 DNA sequence: TGTGCCAGCAGCCGATCTAACAGGGTTTATGAAAACACCATATATTTT.

The chain is built from TRBV29-1 and TRBJ1-1; a possible D gene is TRBD1 (5 bases). Germline CDR1 SQVTM, CDR2 ANQGSEA. There are 18 residues in the CDR3. V was clipped by 5 bases and J by 3 bases, with 28 bases between them. Written as DNA, the CDR3 is TGCAGCGTTCTAAACCGGGCCCCAGGGCAAAGCTGGGACACTGAAGCTTTCTTT. Translated, it gives CSVLNRAPGQSWDTEAFF. The full variable domain, rest sourced from reference TRBV29-1 and TRBJ1-1, is SAVISQKPSRDICQRGTSLTIQCQVDSQVTMMFWYRQQPGQSLTLIATANQGSEATYESGFVIDKFPISRPNLTFSTLTVSNMSPEDSSIYLCSVLNRAPGQSWDTEAFFGQGTRLTVV.

The chain employs TRBV15 and TRBJ1-2, with D unclear. Germline loops: CDR1 LNHNV, CDR2 YYDKDF (reference sequence). The CDR3 runs 14 residues. V lost 1 base and J 2 bases, leaving 8 bases between the germline ends. CDR3 nucleotide sequence: TGTGCCACCAGCAGAGGAAGACAAAACTATGGCTACACCTTC. It yields the protein CATSRGRQNYGYTF.

The chain carries TRBV5-1 and TRBJ2-7; possibly TRBD1 for D (6 bases). V was trimmed by 0 bases and J by 6 bases, leaving 25 bases between them. Germline V CDR1 and CDR2: SGHRS, YFSETQ. This CDR3 has 18 residues. The CDR3 nucleotides are TGCGCCAGCAGCTTGGAAGTCGCCCCCGGAACCCAGGGGCTCGAGCAGTACTTC. It specifies CASSLEVAPGTQGLEQYF.

This clone was recorded only once. This chain connects TRBV10-3 to TRBJ1-4; 10 bases are shared with TRBD1. The CDR3 is 15 residues long. The germline V gene encodes CDR1 ENHRY and CDR2 SYGVKD. V lost 0 bases, J lost 8 bases, and 3 bases stayed unmatched. The CDR3 spells CAISESGQGREKLFF. DNA for the CDR3: TGTGCCATCAGTGAGTCGGGACAGGGGCGGGAAAAACTGTTTTTT.

The chain links TRBV11-2 to TRBJ2-7; 11 bases map to TRBD2. Germline values: CDR1 SGHAT, CDR2 FQNNGV. The V gene end was trimmed by 0 bases and the J gene end by 3 bases; junction bases not matched to a gene: 4. The CDR3 extends over 16 amino acids. The CDR3: CASSLEGLAGGYEQYF. The DNA of the CDR3 is TGTGCCAGCAGCTTAGAGGGCCTAGCGGGGGGCTACGAGCAGTACTTC.

This chain connects TRBV6-1 to TRBJ2-2; D is unresolved. This CDR3 contains 14 residues. With 4 bases removed from V and 2 bases from J, the gap between germline ends came to 8 bases. CDR1 is MNHNS, CDR2 SASEGT, per germline. The CDR3 loop reads CASSGGDNTGELFF. In nucleotides, the CDR3 is TGTGCCAGCAGTGGCGGTGACAACACCGGGGAGCTGTTTTTT.

The chain recombines TRBV15 with TRBJ2-7; D unresolved. Germline loops: CDR1 LNHNV, CDR2 YYDKDF (reference sequence). The CDR3 is 15 residues long. V was pared by 0 bases and J by 5 bases, with 14 bases between. The CDR3 sequence is CATSRDLWQAHEQYF. The CDR3 coding sequence is TGTGCCACCAGCAGAGACCTATGGCAGGCCCACGAGCAGTACTTC.

The chain has TRBV10-3 and TRBJ2-7; the match to TRBD1 covers 9 bases. CDR3 size: 15 residues. V shed 0 bases, J shed 5 bases, and the junction held 5 bases outside the gene matches. Germline loops: CDR1 ENHRY, CDR2 SYGVKD. The CDR3 here is CAISESRGTGNEQYF. In DNA, the CDR3 is TGTGCCATCAGTGAGTCACGTGGGACAGGGAACGAGCAGTACTTC.

The chain recombines TRBV19 with TRBJ1-5; D ambiguous. CDR3 length equals 16 residues. V shed 5 bases and J shed 0 bases, with 14 bases lying between them. Germline V CDR1 and CDR2: LNHDA, SQIVND (reference sequence). CDR3 amino acids: CASSASSSYSNQPQHF. CDR3 nucleotides: TGTGCCAGTAGTGCGTCGAGTTCCTATAGCAATCAGCCCCAGCATTTT.

This CDR3 is CASSIGNRGRLTNSPLHF. CDR3 bases: TGTGCCAGCAGTATCGGCAACAGGGGGCGTCTGACAAATTCACCCCTCCACTTT. The chain employs TRBV2 and TRBJ1-6; TRBD1 agrees at 9 bases. Germline CDR1 reads SNHLY; CDR2 reads FYNNEI. The CDR3 runs to 18 residues. The V segment lost 5 bases and the J segment 7 bases; nucleotides outside the gene matches: 15.

This clone was counted between two and nine times. The chain carries TRBV18 and TRBJ2-7, with TRBD1 identical over 9 bases. Trimming took 8 bases from V and 3 from J; bases not matched to a gene: 5. The CDR3 spans 13 residues. From germline, CDR1 is KGHSH and CDR2 LQKENI. The CDR3 DNA reads as TGTGCCAGCATAGGGACAGGGCACTACGAGCAGTACTTC. This encodes CASIGTGHYEQYF.

This chain uses TRBV10-3 with TRBJ1-1; no reliable D call. CDR1 ENHRY and CDR2 SYGVKD come from the germline V gene. The V and J ends lost 0 bases and 6 bases respectively, with 14 bases between them. CDR3 length: 15 amino acids. The CDR3 protein is CAISESLQRWAEAFF. CDR3 DNA sequence: TGTGCCATCAGTGAGTCATTGCAGCGATGGGCTGAAGCTTTCTTT.

This chain links TRBV6-1 with TRBJ2-3, with D perhaps matching TRBD2 (6 bases). Looked up from germline, CDR1 is MNHNS and CDR2 is SASEGT. V was trimmed by 5 bases and J by 3 bases, leaving 9 bases between them. This CDR3 region has 13 residues. CDR3 residues: CASSRDFTDTQYF. The DNA of the CDR3 is TGTGCCAGCAGTAGGGACTTTACAGATACGCAGTATTTT.

This clone was recorded once. CDR3 amino acids: CAWSRGTGGYTF. The CDR3, as DNA: TGTGCCTGGAGCAGGGGTACCGGTGGCTACACCTTC. This chain links TRBV30 with TRBJ1-2; tentative D call: TRBD1 (6 bases). The CDR3 has 12 residues. Trimming pared 3 bases from V and 7 bases from J, leaving 12 bases between. Germline CDR1 and CDR2: GTSNPN and SVGIG (reference sequence). The full variable domain, rest sourced from reference TRBV30 and TRBJ1-2, is SQTIHQWPATLVQPVGSPLSLECTVEGTSNPNLYWYRQAAGRGLQLLFYSVGIGQISSEVPQNLSASRPQDRQFILSSKKLLLSDSGFYLCAWSRGTGGYTFGSGTRLTVV.

In this sample, this clone turned up once. The chain joins TRBV10-1 to TRBJ2-3, with D uncertain. The V and J ends lost 4 bases and 3 bases respectively, with 8 bases between them. The CDR3 totals 13 residues. The germline V gene encodes CDR1 WNHNN and CDR2 SYGVQD (reference sequence). The CDR3 region has the DNA TGCGCCAGCAGTGTCGGTGATACAGATACGCAGTATTTT. This gives the protein CASSVGDTDTQYF.

Details on this clone: One end of the junction fails to match germline, which may point to a read error. V usage is TRBV7-9 and J usage is TRBJ1-2; TRBD1 aligns across 9 bases. CDR1 is SEHNR, CDR2 FQNEAQ, per germline (reference sequence). The CDR3 sequence is 14 residues long. The CDR3 nucleotides are TGTTCCAGCAGCCCAGGACAGGGGATCTATGGCTACACCTTC. Protein sequence: CSSSPGQGIYGYTF.

The chain is built from TRBV6-1 and TRBJ2-5; 9 bases are shared with TRBD2. Germline V gene sequence: CDR1 MNHNS, CDR2 SASEGT. This CDR3 is built from 19 residues. Trimming at V came to 3 bases and at J to 0 bases, leaving 14 bases not matched to a gene. The CDR3 here is CASSDVLGGGALYQETQYF. The CDR3 DNA is TGTGCCAGCAGTGACGTCTTAGGCGGGGGGGCTTTGTACCAAGAGACCCAGTACTTC.

The chain carries TRBV11-3 and TRBJ2-2; the D gene is possibly TRBD1 (6 bases). The CDR3 extends over 16 amino acids. The germline V gene encodes CDR1 SGHNT and CDR2 YENEEA. Trimming removed 1 base at V and 5 bases at J, with 14 bases between. CDR3 protein: CASSLGGDRKTGELFF. DNA of the CDR3: TGTGCCAGCAGCTTAGGGGGTGACAGGAAAACCGGGGAGCTGTTTTTT.

The chain combines TRBV29-1 with TRBJ2-7; D perhaps matches TRBD1 (5 bases). Germline assignment: CDR1 SQVTM and CDR2 ANQGSEA. The germline V and J ends were trimmed by 2 bases and 6 bases, with 8 bases remaining between them. The CDR3 has 11 residues. CDR3 region: CSVERQGEQYF. CDR3 in DNA: TGCAGCGTTGAACGCCAGGGCGAGCAGTACTTC.

This clone was observed a handful of times. The chain carries TRBV25-1 and TRBJ2-1, with 14 bases that match TRBD2. The ends lost 5 bases at V and 10 bases at J; junction bases unmatched: 7. Germline lookup yields CDR1 MGHDK and CDR2 SYGVNS. CDR3 size: 15 residues. Written as DNA, the CDR3 is TGTGCCAGCAGTTGGACTAGCGGGAGGATTAGGGAGCAGTTCTTC. It translates to CASSWTSGRIREQFF.

The rearrangement links TRBV2 to TRBJ1-1, with 8 bases matching TRBD1. This CDR3 has 14 amino acids. J was trimmed by 4 bases and V by 3 bases; bases with no gene match: 4. CDR1 SNHLY and CDR2 FYNNEI come from the germline V gene. CDR3 bases: TGTGCCAGCAGTGAGCTGGACAGGGCCACTGAAGCTTTCTTT. It specifies CASSELDRATEAFF.

The chain uses TRBV10-3 and TRBJ2-3; 10 nucleotides align to TRBD2. From germline, CDR1 is ENHRY and CDR2 SYGVKD. The CDR3 extends over 14 amino acids. Germline trimming cut 11 bases from V and 7 bases from J; bases unmatched to any gene: 12. For the CDR3, the DNA is TGTGCCTTCTCGAGCGGGGGGGCCATGAATACGCAGTATTTT. This translates into CAFSSGGAMNTQYF.